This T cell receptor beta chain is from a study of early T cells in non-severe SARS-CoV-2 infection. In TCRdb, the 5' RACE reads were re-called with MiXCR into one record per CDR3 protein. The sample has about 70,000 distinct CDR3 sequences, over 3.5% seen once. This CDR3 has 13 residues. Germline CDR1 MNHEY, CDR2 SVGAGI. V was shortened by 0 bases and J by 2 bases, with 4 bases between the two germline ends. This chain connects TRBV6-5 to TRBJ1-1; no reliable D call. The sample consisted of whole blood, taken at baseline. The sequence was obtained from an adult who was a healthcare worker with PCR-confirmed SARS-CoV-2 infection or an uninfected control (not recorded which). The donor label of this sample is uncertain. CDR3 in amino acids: CASSYSTNTEAFF. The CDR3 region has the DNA TGTGCCAGCAGTTACTCCACCAACACTGAAGCTTTCTTT.